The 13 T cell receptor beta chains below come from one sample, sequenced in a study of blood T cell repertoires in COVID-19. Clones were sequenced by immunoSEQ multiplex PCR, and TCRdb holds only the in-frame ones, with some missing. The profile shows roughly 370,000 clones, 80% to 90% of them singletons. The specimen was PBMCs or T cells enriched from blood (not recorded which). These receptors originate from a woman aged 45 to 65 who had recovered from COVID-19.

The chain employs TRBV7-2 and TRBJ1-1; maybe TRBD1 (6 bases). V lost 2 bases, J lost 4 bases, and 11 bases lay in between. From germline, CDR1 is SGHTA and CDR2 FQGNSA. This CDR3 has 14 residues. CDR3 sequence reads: CASSLQGPGTEAFF. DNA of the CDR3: TGTGCCAGCAGCTTACAGGGGCCGGGCACTGAAGCTTTCTTT.

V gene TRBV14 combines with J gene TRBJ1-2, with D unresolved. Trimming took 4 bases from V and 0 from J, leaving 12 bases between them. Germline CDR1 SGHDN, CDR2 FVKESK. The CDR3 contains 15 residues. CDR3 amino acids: CASSPFGVANYGYTF. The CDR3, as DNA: TGTGCCAGCAGCCCCTTCGGAGTAGCTAACTATGGCTACACCTTC.

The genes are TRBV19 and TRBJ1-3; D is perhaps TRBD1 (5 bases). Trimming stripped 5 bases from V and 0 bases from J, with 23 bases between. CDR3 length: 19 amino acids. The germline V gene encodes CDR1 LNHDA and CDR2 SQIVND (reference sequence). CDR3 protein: CASSPRPLADRTSGNTIYF. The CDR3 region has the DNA TGTGCCAGTAGTCCGCGTCCTCTTGCCGACAGAACCTCTGGAAACACCATATATTTT.

CDR3 sequence: CASSQGSAPESTEAFF. The CDR3 nucleotides are TGTGCCAGCAGCCAAGGATCCGCTCCGGAGAGCACTGAAGCTTTCTTT. This chain joins TRBV3-1 (or the pseudogene TRBV3-2) and TRBJ1-1, with D unresolved. The CDR3 length is 16 residues. V was cut by 1 base and J by 4 bases, with 16 bases left in between. Germline V gives CDR1 LGHDT, CDR2 YNNKEL (reference sequence).

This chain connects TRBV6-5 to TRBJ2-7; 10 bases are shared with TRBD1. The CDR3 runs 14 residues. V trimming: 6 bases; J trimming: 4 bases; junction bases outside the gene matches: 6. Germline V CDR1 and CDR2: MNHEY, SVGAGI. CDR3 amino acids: CASSPDRGQYEQYF. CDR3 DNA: TGTGCCAGCAGCCCCGACAGGGGGCAGTACGAGCAGTACTTC.

CDR3 in amino acids: CASSASGPNSPLHF. As DNA, the CDR3 is TGTGCCAGCAGCGCTTCTGGCCCCAATTCACCCCTCCACTTT. The chain is built from TRBV7-9 and TRBJ1-6; D is uncertain. This CDR3 is 14 amino acids long. V dropped 5 bases and J dropped 7 bases, with 12 bases sitting between them. Germline assignment: CDR1 SEHNR and CDR2 FQNEAQ (reference sequence).

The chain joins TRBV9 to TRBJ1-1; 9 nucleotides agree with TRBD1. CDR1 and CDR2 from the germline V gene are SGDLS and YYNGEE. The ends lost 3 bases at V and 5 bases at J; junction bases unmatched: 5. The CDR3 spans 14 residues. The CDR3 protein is CASSGRTGVTEAFF. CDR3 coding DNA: TGTGCCAGCAGCGGCCGGACAGGGGTGACTGAAGCTTTCTTT.

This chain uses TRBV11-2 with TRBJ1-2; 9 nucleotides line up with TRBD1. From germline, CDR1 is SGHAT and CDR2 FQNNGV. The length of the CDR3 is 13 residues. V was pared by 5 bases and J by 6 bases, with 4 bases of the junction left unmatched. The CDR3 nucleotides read TGTGCCAGCAGCCGGGACAGGGTTAATGGCTACACCTTC. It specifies CASSRDRVNGYTF.

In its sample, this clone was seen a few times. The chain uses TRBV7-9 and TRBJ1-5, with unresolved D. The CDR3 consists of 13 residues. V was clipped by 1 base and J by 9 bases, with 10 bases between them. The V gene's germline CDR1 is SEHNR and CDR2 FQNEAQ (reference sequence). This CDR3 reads CASSLGRSGPQHF. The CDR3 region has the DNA TGTGCCAGCAGCTTAGGGAGGTCAGGGCCCCAGCATTTT. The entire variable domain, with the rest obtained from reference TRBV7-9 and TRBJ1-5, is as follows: DTGVSQNPRHKITKRGQNVTFRCDPISEHNRLYWYRQTLGQGPEFLTYFQNEAQLEKSRLLSDRFSAERPKGSFSTLEIQRTEQGDSAMYLCASSLGRSGPQHFGDGTRLSIL.

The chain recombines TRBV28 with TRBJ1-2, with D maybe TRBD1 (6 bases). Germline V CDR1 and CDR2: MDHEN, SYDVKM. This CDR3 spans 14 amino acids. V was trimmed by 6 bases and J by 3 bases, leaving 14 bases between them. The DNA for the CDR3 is TGTGCCAGCAGAAACGTCAGGGGTGACTATGGCTACACCTTC. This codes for CASRNVRGDYGYTF.

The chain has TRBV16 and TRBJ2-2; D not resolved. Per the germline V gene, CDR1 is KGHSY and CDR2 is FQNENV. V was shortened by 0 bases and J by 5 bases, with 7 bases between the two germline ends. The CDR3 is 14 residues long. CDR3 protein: CASSQSAATGELFF. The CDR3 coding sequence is TGTGCCAGCAGCCAATCAGCCGCTACCGGGGAGCTGTTTTTT.

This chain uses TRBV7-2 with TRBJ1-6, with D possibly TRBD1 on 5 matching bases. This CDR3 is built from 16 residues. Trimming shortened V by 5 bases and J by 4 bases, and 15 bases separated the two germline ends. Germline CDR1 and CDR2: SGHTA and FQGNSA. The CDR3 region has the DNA TGTGCCAGCAGCCCCCGGGTTCAGGGATATAATTCACCCCTCCACTTT. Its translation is CASSPRVQGYNSPLHF.

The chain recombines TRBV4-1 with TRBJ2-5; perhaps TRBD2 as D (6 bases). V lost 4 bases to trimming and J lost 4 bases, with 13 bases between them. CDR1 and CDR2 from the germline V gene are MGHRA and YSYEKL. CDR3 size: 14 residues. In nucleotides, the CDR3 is TGCGCCAGCAGCCCAGGAGGGTTCGGAGAGACCCAGTACTTC. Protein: CASSPGGFGETQYF.